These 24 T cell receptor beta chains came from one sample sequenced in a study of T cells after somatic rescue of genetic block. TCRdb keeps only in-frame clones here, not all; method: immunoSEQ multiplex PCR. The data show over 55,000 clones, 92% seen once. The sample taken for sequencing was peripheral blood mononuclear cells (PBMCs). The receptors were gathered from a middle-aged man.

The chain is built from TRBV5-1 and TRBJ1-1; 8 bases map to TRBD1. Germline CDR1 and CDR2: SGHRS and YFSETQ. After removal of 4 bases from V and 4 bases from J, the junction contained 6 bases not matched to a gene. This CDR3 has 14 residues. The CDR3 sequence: CASSPDTGGTEAFF. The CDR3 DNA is TGCGCCAGCAGCCCCGATACAGGGGGCACTGAAGCTTTCTTT.

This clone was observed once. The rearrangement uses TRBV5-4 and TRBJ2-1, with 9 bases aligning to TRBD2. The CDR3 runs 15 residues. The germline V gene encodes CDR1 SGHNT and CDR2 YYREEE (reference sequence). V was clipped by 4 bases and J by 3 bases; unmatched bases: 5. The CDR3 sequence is CASSLSSGDYNEQFF. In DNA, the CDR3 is TGTGCCAGCAGCCTCTCTAGCGGGGACTACAATGAGCAGTTCTTC.

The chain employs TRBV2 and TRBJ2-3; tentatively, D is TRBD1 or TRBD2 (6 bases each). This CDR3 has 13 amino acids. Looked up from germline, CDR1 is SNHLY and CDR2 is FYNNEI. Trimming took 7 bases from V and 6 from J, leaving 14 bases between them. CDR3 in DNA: TGTGCCAGCAATGAGGGGGGCAGGGATACGCAGTATTTT. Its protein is CASNEGGRDTQYF.

The CDR3 reads CASSAFGQGQPQHF. The CDR3, as DNA: TGTGCCAGCAGTGCGTTCGGTCAGGGGCAGCCCCAGCATTTT. This chain links TRBV28 with TRBJ1-5, with a possible D match to TRBD1 (6 bases). CDR1 is MDHEN and CDR2 is SYDVKM in the germline V gene. The V and J ends lost 5 bases and 7 bases respectively, with 15 bases between them. There are 14 residues in the CDR3.

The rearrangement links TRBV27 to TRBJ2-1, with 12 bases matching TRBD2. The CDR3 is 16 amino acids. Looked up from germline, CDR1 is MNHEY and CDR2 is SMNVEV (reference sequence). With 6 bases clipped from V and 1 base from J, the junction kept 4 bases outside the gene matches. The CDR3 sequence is CASRTSGGYSYNEQFF. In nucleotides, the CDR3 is TGTGCCAGCAGGACTAGCGGGGGATATTCCTACAATGAGCAGTTCTTC.

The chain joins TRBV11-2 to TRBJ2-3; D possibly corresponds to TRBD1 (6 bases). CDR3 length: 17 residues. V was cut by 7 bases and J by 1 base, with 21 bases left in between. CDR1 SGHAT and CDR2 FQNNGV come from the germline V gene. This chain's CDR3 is CASNQPWGLPGTDTQYF. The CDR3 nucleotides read TGTGCCAGCAACCAACCGTGGGGGCTTCCAGGCACAGATACGCAGTATTTT.

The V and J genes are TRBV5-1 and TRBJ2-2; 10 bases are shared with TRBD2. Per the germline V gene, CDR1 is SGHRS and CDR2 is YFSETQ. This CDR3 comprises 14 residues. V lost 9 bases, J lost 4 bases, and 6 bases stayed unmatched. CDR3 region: CANEAGGPTGELFF. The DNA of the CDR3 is TGCGCCAACGAAGCGGGGGGGCCCACCGGGGAGCTGTTTTTT.

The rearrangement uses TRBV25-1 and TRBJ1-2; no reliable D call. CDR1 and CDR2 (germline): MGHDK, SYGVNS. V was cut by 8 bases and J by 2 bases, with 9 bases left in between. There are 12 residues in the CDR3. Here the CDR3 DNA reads TGTGCCAGCCACACCGTGAACTATGGCTACACCTTC. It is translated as CASHTVNYGYTF.

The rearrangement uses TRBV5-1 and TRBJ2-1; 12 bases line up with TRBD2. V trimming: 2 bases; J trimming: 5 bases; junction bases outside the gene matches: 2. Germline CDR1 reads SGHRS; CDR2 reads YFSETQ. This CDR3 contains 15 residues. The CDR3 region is CASSLLAGGNNEQFF. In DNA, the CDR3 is TGCGCCAGCAGCTTACTAGCGGGGGGAAACAATGAGCAGTTCTTC. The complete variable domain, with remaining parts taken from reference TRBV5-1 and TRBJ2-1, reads KAGVTQTPRYLIKTRGQQVTLSCSPISGHRSVSWYQQTPGQGLQFLFEYFSETQRNKGNFPGRFSGRQFSNSRSEMNVSTLELGDSALYLCASSLLAGGNNEQFFGPGTRLTVL.

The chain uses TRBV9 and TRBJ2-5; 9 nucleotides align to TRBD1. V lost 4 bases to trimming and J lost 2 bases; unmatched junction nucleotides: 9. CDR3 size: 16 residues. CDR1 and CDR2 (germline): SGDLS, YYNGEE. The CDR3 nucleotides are TGTGCCAGCAGCTCTTCACCGGGACAGGGACAAGAGACCCAGTACTTC. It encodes CASSSSPGQGQETQYF.

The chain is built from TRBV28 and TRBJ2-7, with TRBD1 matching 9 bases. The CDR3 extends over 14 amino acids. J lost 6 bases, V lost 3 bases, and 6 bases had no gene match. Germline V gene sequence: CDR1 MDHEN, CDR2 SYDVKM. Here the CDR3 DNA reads TGTGCCAGCAGTTTGGGGACAGGGATCGGCGAGCAGTACTTC. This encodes CASSLGTGIGEQYF. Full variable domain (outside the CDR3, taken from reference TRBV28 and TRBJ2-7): DVKVTQSSRYLVKRTGEKVFLECVQDMDHENMFWYRQDPGLGLRLIYFSYDVKMKEKGDIPEGYSVSREKKERFSLILESASTNQTSMYLCASSLGTGIGEQYFGPGTRLTVT.

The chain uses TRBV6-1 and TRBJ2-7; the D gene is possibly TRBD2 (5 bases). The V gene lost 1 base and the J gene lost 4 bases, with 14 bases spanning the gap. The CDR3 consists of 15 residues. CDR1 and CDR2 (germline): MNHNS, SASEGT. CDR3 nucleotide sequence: TGTGCCAGCAGTGAAGATGGGAGCCCCTTATACGAGCAGTACTTC. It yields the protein CASSEDGSPLYEQYF.

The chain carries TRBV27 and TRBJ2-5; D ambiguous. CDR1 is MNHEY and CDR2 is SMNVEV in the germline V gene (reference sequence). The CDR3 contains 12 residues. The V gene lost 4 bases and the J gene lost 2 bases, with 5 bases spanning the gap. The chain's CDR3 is CASSSLQETQYF. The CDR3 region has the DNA TGTGCCAGCAGTTCACTACAAGAGACCCAGTACTTC.

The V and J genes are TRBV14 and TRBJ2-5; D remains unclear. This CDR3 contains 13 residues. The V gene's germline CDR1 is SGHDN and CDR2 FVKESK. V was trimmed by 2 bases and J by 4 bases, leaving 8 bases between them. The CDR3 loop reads CASSQRRLETQYF. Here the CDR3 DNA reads TGTGCCAGCAGCCAACGGCGGTTAGAGACCCAGTACTTC.

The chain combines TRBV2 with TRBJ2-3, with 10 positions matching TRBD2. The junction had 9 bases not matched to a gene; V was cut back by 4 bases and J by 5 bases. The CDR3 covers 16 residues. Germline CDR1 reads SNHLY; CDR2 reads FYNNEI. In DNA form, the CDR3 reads TGTGCCAGCAGTGGTACTCTAGCGGGGGCAAGAGATACGCAGTATTTT. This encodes CASSGTLAGARDTQYF.

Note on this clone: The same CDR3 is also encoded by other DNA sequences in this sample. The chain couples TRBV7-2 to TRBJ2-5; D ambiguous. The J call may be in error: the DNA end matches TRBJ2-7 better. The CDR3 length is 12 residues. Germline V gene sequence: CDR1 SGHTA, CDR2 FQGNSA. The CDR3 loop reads CASSPSSYEQYF. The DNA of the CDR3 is TGTGCCAGCAGCCCGAGCTCCTACGAGCAGTACTTC.

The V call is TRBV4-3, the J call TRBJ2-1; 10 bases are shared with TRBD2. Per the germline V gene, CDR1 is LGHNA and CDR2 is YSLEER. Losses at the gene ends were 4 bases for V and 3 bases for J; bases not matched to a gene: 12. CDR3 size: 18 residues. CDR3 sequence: CASSPSTSGRGVYNEQFF. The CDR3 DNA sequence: TGCGCCAGCAGCCCCTCGACGAGCGGGAGGGGAGTCTACAATGAGCAGTTCTTC.

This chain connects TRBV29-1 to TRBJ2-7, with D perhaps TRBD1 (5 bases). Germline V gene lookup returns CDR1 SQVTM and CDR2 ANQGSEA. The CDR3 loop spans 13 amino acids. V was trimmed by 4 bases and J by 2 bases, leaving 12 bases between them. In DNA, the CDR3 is TGCAGCGTTGCCCCAGGGTCCACCTACGAGCAGTACTTC. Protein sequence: CSVAPGSTYEQYF.

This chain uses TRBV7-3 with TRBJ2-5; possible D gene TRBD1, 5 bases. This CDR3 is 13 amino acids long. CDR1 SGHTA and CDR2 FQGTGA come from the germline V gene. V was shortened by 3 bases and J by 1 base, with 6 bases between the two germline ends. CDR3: CASSFTGQETQYF. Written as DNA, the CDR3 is TGTGCCAGCAGCTTCACAGGCCAAGAGACCCAGTACTTC.

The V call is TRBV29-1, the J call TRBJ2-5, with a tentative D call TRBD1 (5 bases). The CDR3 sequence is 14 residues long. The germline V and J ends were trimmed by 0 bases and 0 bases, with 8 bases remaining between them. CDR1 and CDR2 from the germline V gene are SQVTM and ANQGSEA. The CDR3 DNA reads TGCAGCGTTGAAGATAGACAGTACCAAGAGACCCAGTACTTC. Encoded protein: CSVEDRQYQETQYF.

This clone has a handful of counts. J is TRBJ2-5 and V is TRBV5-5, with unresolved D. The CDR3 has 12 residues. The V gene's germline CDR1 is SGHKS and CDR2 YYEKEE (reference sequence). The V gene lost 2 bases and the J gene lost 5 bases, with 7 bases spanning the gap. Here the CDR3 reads CASSLLDETQYF. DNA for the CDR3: TGTGCCAGCAGCTTATTGGACGAGACCCAGTACTTC.

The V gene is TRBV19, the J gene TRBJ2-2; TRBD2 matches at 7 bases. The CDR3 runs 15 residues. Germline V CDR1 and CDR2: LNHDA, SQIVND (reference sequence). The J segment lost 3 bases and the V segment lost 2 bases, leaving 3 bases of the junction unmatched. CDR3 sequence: CASSITAGDTGELFF. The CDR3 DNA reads TGTGCCAGTAGTATAACGGCGGGGGACACCGGGGAGCTGTTTTTT.

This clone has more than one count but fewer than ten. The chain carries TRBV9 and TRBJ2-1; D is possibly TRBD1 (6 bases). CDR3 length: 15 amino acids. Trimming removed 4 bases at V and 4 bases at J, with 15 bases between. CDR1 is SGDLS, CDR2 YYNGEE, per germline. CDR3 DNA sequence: TGTGCCAGCAGCCCCGGACAGCGCGCGTACAATGAGCAGTTCTTC. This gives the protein CASSPGQRAYNEQFF.

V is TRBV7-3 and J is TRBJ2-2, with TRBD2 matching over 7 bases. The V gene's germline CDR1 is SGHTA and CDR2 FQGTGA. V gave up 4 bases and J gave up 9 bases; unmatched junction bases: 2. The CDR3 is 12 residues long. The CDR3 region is CASSSGGRELFF. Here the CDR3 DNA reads TGTGCCAGCAGCTCCGGGGGGAGGGAGCTGTTTTTT.